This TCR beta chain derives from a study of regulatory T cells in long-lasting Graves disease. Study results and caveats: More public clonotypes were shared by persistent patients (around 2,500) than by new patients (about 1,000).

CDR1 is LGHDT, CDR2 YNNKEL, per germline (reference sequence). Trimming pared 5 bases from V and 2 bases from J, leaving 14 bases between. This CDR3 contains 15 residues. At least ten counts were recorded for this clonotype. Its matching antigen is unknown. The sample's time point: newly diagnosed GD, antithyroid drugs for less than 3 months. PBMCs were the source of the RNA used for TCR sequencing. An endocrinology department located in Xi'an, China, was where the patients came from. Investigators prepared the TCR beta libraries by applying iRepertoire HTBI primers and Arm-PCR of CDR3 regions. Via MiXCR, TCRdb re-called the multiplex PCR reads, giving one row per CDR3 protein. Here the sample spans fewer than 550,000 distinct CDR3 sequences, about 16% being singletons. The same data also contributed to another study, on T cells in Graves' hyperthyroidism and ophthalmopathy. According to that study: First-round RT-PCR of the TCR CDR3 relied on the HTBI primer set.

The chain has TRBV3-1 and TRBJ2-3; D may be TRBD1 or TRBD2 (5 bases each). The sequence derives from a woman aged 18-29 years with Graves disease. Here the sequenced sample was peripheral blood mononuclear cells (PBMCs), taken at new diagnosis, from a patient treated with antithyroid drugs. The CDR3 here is CASSFGTTYTDTQYF. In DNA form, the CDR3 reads TGTGCCAGCAGCTTCGGGACGACTTACACAGATACGCAGTATTTT.